This TCR beta chain is drawn from a study of blood T cell repertoires in COVID-19. About the research overall: PBMCs, B-cell-depleted T cells, or T cells provided the cDNA or gDNA that made up the material.

Germline CDR1 reads ENHRY; CDR2 reads SYGVKD. The CDR3 runs to 13 residues. The sample holds one count of this clone. Clones were sequenced by immunoSEQ multiplex PCR, and TCRdb holds only the in-frame ones, with some missing. The sample gives some 200,000 clones, roughly nine tenths of which show up once; roughly 2.4% is in the top ten. This TCR was sampled from a woman between 45 and 65 years old with acute or convalescent COVID-19. Sequencing input: peripheral blood. The chain has TRBV10-3 and TRBJ2-7; D perhaps matches TRBD1 (5 bases). CDR3 bases: TGTGCTGTACGGAAGACAGTCGGCGACGAGCAGTACTTC. This sequence encodes CAVRKTVGDEQYF.